This T cell receptor (beta chain) was observed in a study of blood T cell repertoires in COVID-19. This table comes from immunoSEQ multiplex PCR, and its TCRdb copy is limited to in-frame clones, with some not included. This sample has some 200,000 clones, with 81% found just once. CDR3 length: 17 residues. Germline-derived CDR1 and CDR2 are SGDLS and YYNGEE. The ends lost 3 bases at V and 0 bases at J; junction bases unmatched: 2. This clone appeared once. The sequenced sample consisted of PBMCs or T cells enriched from blood (not recorded which). The V call is TRBV9, the J call TRBJ2-1, with TRBD2 identical over 14 bases. The sequence was obtained from a man between 40 and 49 years old who had recovered from COVID-19. The CDR3 bases are TGTGCCAGCAGCGGACTAGCGGGGGGGAGCTCCTACAATGAGCAGTTCTTC. Amino acids: CASSGLAGGSSYNEQFF.